This T cell receptor (beta chain) derives from a study of blood T cells in healthy people across ages. Together with a sample-barcoded 5' primer, a J-beta primer mix was included in a second PCR lasting roughly 6 to 12 cycles. TCRdb itself ran the 5' RACE reads through MiXCR, one entry per CDR3 protein. The repertoire consists of around 940,000 distinct CDR3 sequences, with roughly 50% occurring once and the leading ten covering about a fifth. The study, taken as a whole, reports: Researchers report that TCR beta diversity correlated strongly with naive T cell percentage.

No fewer than 6 million PBMCs went into each sample. Note on this clonotype: Its antigen remains unknown.

The sample taken for sequencing was blood. The TCR sequence derives from an older woman in good health.

CDR3 residues: CASSRLDSSGNTIYF. CDR3 nucleotides: TGTGCCAGCAGCCGCCTGGACAGCTCTGGAAACACCATATATTTT. J is TRBJ1-3 and V is TRBV3-1, with TRBD1 as a possible D gene (6 bases). Germline assignment: CDR1 LGHDT and CDR2 YNNKEL (reference sequence). V was clipped by 4 bases and J by 0 bases, with 10 bases between them. The CDR3 runs 15 residues.